This TCR beta chain was sequenced in a study of CD8+ T cells in alopecia areata. CDR3 length: 19 residues. From germline, CDR1 is SNHLY and CDR2 FYNNEI. Between the trimmed V and J ends, which lost 2 bases and 4 bases, there was a span of 26 bases. Extraction of RNA preceded its reverse transcription into cDNA, which served as the sequencing template. Assay: immunoSEQ multiplex PCR; the TCRdb copy retains only in-frame clones and omits some. This table holds roughly 200,000 clones, around 56% found once. Regarding treatment: oral pan-JAK inhibitor, 5-10 mg twice daily. Sequenced material: CD4+ T cells sorted from blood, taken at week 4, from a patient treated with tofacitinib. The rearrangement joins TRBV2 to TRBJ1-2, with a possible D match to TRBD1 (5 bases). The receptor's source is a human donor with alopecia areata. CDR3 coding DNA: TGTGCCAGCAGTGAACTGAGAGGATTCGGGGGAGTTCTGGGCTATGGCTACACCTTC. It translates to CASSELRGFGGVLGYGYTF.